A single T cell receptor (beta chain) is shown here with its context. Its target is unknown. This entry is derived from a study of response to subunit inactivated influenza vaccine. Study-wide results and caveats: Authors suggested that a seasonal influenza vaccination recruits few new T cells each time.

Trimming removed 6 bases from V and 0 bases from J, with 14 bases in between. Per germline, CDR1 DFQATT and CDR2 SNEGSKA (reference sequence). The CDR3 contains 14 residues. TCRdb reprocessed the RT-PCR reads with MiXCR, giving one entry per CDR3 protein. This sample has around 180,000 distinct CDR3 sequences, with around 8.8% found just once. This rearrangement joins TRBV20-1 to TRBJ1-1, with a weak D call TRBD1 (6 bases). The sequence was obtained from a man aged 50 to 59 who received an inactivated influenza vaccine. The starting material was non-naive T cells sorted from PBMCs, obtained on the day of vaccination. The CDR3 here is CSAKRTVMNTEAFF. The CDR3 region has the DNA TGCAGTGCAAAAAGGACAGTAATGAACACTGAAGCTTTCTTT.